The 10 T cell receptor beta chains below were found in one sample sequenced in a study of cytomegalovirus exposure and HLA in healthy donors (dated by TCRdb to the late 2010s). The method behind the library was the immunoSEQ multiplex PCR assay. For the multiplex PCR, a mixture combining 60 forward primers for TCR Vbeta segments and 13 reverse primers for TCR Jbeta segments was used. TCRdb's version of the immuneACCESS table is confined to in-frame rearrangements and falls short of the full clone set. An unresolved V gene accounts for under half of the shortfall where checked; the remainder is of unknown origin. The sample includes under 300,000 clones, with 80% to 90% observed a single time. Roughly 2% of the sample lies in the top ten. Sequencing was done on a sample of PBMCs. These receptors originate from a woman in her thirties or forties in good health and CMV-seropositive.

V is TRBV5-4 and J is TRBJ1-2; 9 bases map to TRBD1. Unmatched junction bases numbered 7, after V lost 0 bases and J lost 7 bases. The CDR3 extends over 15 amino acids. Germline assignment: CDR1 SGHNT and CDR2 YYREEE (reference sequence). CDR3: CASSLDGGQGSGYTF. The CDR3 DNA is TGTGCCAGCAGCTTGGATGGGGGACAGGGCTCTGGCTACACCTTC.

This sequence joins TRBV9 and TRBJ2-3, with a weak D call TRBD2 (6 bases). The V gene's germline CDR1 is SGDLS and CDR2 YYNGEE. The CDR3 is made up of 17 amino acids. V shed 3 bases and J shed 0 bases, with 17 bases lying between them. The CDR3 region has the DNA TGTGCCAGCAGCGGCTTCTTAGCGGATCCTAGCACAGATACGCAGTATTTT. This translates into CASSGFLADPSTDTQYF.

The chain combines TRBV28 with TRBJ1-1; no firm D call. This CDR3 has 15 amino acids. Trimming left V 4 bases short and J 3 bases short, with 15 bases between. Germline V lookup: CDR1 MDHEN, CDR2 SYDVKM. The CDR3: CASSSPQKRDTEAFF. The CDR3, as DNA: TGTGCCAGCAGTTCTCCTCAAAAAAGAGACACTGAAGCTTTCTTT.

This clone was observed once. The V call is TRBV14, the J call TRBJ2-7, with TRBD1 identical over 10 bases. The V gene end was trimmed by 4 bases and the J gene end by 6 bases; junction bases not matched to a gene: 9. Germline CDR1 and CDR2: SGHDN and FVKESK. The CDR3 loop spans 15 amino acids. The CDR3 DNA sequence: TGTGCCAGCAGCCTTTCCGGGACAGGGGAGGTCGAGCAGTACTTC. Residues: CASSLSGTGEVEQYF. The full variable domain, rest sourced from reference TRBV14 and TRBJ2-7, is EAGVTQFPSHSVIEKGQTVTLRCDPISGHDNLYWYRRVMGKEIKFLLHFVKESKQDESGMPNNRFLAERTGGTYSTLKVQPAELEDSGVYFCASSLSGTGEVEQYFGPGTRLTVT.

CDR3 nucleotide sequence: TGTGCCAGCTCACCGGCCCAGGGAAACACCATATATTTT. Amino acids: CASSPAQGNTIYF. The rearrangement links TRBV18 to TRBJ1-3, with D unclear. Germline CDR1 and CDR2: KGHSH and LQKENI. V gave up 3 bases and J gave up 4 bases, with 7 bases separating them. CDR3 length equals 13 residues.

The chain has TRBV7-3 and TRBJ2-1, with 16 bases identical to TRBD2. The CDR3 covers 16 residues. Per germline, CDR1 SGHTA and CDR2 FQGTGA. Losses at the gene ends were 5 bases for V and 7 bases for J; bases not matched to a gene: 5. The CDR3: CASSKEGLAGGNEQFF. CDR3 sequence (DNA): TGTGCCAGCAGCAAGGAGGGACTAGCGGGAGGGAATGAGCAGTTCTTC.

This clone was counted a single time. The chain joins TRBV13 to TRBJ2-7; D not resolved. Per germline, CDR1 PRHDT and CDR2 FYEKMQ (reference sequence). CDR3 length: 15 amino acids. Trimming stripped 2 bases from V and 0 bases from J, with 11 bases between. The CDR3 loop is CASSLYGRSSYEQYF. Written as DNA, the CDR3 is TGTGCCAGCAGCTTATATGGTAGGAGCTCCTACGAGCAGTACTTC.

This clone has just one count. CDR3 coding DNA: TGTGCCAGCAGTGACTGGGGGGGATATGGGGACACCGGGGAGCTGTTTTTT. It specifies CASSDWGGYGDTGELFF. The rearrangement joins TRBV6-4 to TRBJ2-2; 7 bases map to TRBD2. The CDR3 loop spans 17 amino acids. Trimming removed 1 base from V and 3 bases from J; junction bases left unmatched: 8. Germline loops: CDR1 MRHNA, CDR2 SNTAGT.

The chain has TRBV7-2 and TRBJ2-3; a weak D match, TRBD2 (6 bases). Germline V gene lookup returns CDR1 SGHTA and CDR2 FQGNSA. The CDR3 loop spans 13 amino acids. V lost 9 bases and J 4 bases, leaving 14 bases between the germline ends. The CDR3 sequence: CARSGPNPDTQYF. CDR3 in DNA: TGTGCCAGGAGCGGGCCGAACCCAGATACGCAGTATTTT.

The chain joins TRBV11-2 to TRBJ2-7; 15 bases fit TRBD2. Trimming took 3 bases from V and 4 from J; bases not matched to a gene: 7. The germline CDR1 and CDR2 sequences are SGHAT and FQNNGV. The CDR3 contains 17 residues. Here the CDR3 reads CASSFRGTSGRSYEQYF. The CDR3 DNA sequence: TGTGCCAGCAGCTTTAGGGGGACTAGCGGGAGGAGTTACGAGCAGTACTTC.